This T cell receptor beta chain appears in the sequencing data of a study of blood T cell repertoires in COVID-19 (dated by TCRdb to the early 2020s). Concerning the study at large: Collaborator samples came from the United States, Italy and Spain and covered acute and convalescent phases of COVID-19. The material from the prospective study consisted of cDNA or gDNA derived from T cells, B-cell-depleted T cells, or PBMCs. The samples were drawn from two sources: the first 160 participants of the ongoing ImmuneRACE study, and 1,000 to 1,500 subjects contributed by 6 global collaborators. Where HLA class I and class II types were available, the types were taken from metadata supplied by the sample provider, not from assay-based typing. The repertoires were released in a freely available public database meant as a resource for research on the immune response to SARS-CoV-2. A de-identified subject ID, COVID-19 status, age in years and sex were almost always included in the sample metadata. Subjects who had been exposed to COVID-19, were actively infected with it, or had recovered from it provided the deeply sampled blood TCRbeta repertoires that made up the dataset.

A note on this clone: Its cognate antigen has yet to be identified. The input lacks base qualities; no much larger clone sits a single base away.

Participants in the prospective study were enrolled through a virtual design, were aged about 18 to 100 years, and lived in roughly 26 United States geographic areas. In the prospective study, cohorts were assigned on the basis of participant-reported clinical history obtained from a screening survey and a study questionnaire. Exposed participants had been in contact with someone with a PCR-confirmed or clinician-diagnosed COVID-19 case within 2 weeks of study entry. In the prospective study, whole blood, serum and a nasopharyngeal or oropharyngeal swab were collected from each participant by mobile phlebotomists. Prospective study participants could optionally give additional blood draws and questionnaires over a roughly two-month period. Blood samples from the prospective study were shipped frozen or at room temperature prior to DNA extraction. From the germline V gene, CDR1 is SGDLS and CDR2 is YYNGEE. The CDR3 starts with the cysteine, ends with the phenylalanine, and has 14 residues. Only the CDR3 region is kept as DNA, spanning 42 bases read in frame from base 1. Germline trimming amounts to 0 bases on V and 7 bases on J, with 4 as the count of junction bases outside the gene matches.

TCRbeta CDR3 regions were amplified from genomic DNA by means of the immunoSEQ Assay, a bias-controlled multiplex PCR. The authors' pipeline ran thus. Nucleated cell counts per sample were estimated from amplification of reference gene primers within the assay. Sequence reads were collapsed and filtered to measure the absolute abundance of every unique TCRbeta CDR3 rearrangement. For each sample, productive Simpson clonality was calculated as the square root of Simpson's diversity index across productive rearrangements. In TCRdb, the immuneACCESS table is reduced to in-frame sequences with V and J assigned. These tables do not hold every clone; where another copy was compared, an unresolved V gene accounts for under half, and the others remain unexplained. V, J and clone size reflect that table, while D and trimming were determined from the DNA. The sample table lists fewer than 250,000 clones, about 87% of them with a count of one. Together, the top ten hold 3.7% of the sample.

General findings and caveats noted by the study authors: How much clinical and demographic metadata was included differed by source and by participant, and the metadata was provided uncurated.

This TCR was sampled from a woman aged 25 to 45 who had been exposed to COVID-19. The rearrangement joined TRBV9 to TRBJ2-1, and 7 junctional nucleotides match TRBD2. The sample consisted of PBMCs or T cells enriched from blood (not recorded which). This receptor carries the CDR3 CASSVAGRANEQFF. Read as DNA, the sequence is TGTGCCAGCAGCGTAGCAGGGAGGGCAAATGAGCAGTTCTTC.